These 20 T cell receptor beta chains came from one sample sequenced in a study of PD-L1 blockade in urothelial cancer (dated by TCRdb to the late 2010s). The library was built by means of the immunoSEQ multiplex PCR assay. TCRdb holds this immuneACCESS table with in-frame rearrangements only. Some clones are missing; in checked studies, unresolved V genes explain under half, and the rest has no known cause. The sample table lists some 90,000 clones, around 92% of them with a count of one. 0.97% of the sample goes to the ten largest clones. The sample's time point, from its label and the paper: pretreatment peripheral blood. The sequencing used PBMCs, collected around atezolizumab (anti-PD-L1) treatment. The receptors stem from a woman aged 80 or over with urothelial cancer.

The gene calls are TRBV28 and TRBJ1-1; no firm D call. Germline V lookup: CDR1 MDHEN, CDR2 SYDVKM. Trimming left V 6 bases short and J 5 bases short, with 22 bases between. This CDR3 region has 16 residues. The CDR3 DNA reads as TGTGCCAGCAGCCCCCCACGGGCAGGAGGTCGGACTGAAGCTTTCTTT. Its translation is CASSPPRAGGRTEAFF.

V usage is TRBV5-1 and J usage is TRBJ2-1; 7 bases align to TRBD2. V shed 0 bases and J 4 bases; nucleotides not matched to a gene: 7. There are 16 residues in the CDR3. In germline, CDR1 is SGHRS, CDR2 YFSETQ. CDR3 sequence: CASSLGGSGIYNEQFF. CDR3 nucleotides: TGCGCCAGCAGCTTGGGGGGGAGCGGGATATACAATGAGCAGTTCTTC.

The rearrangement uses TRBV7-6 and TRBJ1-2; perhaps TRBD1 as D (5 bases). V was trimmed by 1 base and J by 7 bases, leaving 13 bases between them. Germline loops: CDR1 SGHVS, CDR2 FNYEAQ. There are 14 residues in the CDR3. CDR3 coding DNA: TGTGCCAGCAGCTTAGGTCAGGGAGGGGCTGGCTACACCTTC. Encoded protein: CASSLGQGGAGYTF.

V usage is TRBV2 and J usage is TRBJ2-1; D might be TRBD2 (5 bases). Germline V gene sequence: CDR1 SNHLY, CDR2 FYNNEI. CDR3 length equals 16 residues. The V end was cut by 6 bases, the J end by 7 bases, with 22 bases between. The CDR3 nucleotides are TGTGCCAGCAGGTTTATACAGACCCGGGGTGGTAATGAGCAGTTCTTC. As protein: CASRFIQTRGGNEQFF.

The genes are TRBV27 and TRBJ1-1, with 7 bases lining up with TRBD1. J lost 4 bases, V lost 3 bases, and 5 bases had no gene match. From germline, CDR1 is MNHEY and CDR2 SMNVEV (reference sequence). The CDR3 totals 14 residues. This CDR3 is CASSFQGVGTEAFF. The DNA for the CDR3 is TGTGCCAGCAGTTTCCAGGGGGTTGGCACTGAAGCTTTCTTT.

This clone was detected once. This rearrangement joins TRBV5-6 to TRBJ1-2; D remains ambiguous. CDR3 length: 11 amino acids. Germline values: CDR1 SGHDT, CDR2 YYEEEE. The V end lost 0 bases, the J end lost 7 bases, and 4 bases lay between the germline ends. CDR3 sequence reads: CASSLGAGYTF. CDR3 coding DNA: TGTGCCAGCAGCTTGGGGGCTGGCTACACCTTC.

V is TRBV28 and J is TRBJ2-7, with TRBD1 matching over 9 bases. The CDR3 contains 15 residues. Trimming at V came to 4 bases and at J to 5 bases, leaving 9 bases not matched to a gene. CDR1 and CDR2 (germline): MDHEN, SYDVKM. This chain's CDR3 is CASSSATGGWNEQYF. In DNA form, the CDR3 reads TGTGCCAGCAGTTCGGCAACAGGGGGCTGGAACGAGCAGTACTTC.

This clone was counted a single time. Distinct nucleotide sequences in the sample also encode this CDR3. The chain combines TRBV18 with TRBJ1-3, with TRBD1 identical over 7 bases. V was pared by 2 bases and J by 0 bases, with 1 base of the junction left unmatched. Germline CDR1 reads KGHSH; CDR2 reads LQKENI. This CDR3 region has 15 residues. CDR3 region: CASSPRDSSGNTIYF. CDR3 sequence (DNA): TGTGCCAGCTCACCAAGGGACAGCTCTGGAAACACCATATATTTT.

In DNA form, the CDR3 reads TGTGCCAGTACCTCATCGTGGGAGGGACGTGGGTATGGCTACACCTTC. Amino acid sequence: CASTSSWEGRGYGYTF. The chain combines TRBV19 with TRBJ1-2; TRBD1 might be the D (5 bases). Germline V lookup: CDR1 LNHDA, CDR2 SQIVND (reference sequence). The CDR3 loop spans 16 amino acids. Trimming removed 7 bases from V and 5 bases from J, with 23 bases in between.

The chain links TRBV7-3 to TRBJ2-3, with 16 bases matching TRBD2. Germline-derived CDR1 and CDR2 are SGHTA and FQGTGA. The V gene end was trimmed by 2 bases and the J gene end by 2 bases; junction bases not matched to a gene: 7. The CDR3 is made up of 19 amino acids. For the CDR3, the DNA is TGTGCCAGCAGCTTACAGGGACTAGCGGGAGGGAAACTCACAGATACGCAGTATTTT. Amino acid sequence: CASSLQGLAGGKLTDTQYF.

V is TRBV5-1 and J is TRBJ2-3, with TRBD2 matching over 9 bases. The CDR3 spans 14 residues. J gave up 5 bases and V 4 bases, and 5 bases lay outside the gene matches. Germline-derived CDR1 and CDR2 are SGHRS and YFSETQ. CDR3: CASSMAGGQDTQYF. The DNA of the CDR3 is TGCGCCAGCAGCATGGCGGGAGGGCAAGATACGCAGTATTTT.

The chain is built from TRBV19 and TRBJ2-5; possibly TRBD1 for D (6 bases). V gave up 3 bases and J gave up 9 bases, with 20 bases separating them. The germline V gene has CDR1 LNHDA and CDR2 SQIVND (reference sequence). The CDR3 runs 15 residues. The CDR3 DNA reads TGTGCCAGTAGTATCGAAGGCCGGACAGCCGAGGCCCAGTACTTC. Its protein product is CASSIEGRTAEAQYF.

V is TRBV15 and J is TRBJ1-5, with 7 bases matching TRBD1. The CDR3 runs to 15 residues. V gave up 6 bases and J gave up 2 bases; unmatched junction bases: 7. Germline V gives CDR1 LNHNV, CDR2 YYDKDF (reference sequence). CDR3 sequence: CATRPTGVGNQPQHF. The CDR3 nucleotides are TGTGCCACCAGGCCTACAGGGGTAGGCAATCAGCCCCAGCATTTT.

This chain links TRBV4-1 with TRBJ2-1; no clear D gene. Germline-derived CDR1 and CDR2 are MGHRA and YSYEKL. With 0 bases removed from V and 9 bases from J, the gap between germline ends came to 15 bases. The CDR3 is 15 amino acids. CDR3 in amino acids: CASSQEPDHSGEQFF. The CDR3, as DNA: TGCGCCAGCAGCCAAGAGCCGGATCATTCGGGTGAGCAGTTCTTC.

The CDR3 bases are TGTGCCAGCACGGGCAGGGGGCAAAGGGGGGGCACTGAAGCTTTCTTT. Its protein is CASTGRGQRGGTEAFF. This chain joins TRBV28 and TRBJ1-1; TRBD1 matches at 8 bases. J lost 4 bases, V lost 7 bases, and 14 bases had no gene match. The CDR3 sequence is 16 residues long. The germline gives CDR1 MDHEN, CDR2 SYDVKM.

The genes are TRBV28 and TRBJ1-1; D remains unclear. CDR1 and CDR2 (germline): MDHEN, SYDVKM. The CDR3 has 13 residues. Trimming cost V 7 bases and J 4 bases, with 13 bases left between them. CDR3 sequence: CASIFPGGTEAFF. As DNA, the CDR3 is TGTGCCAGCATCTTCCCCGGTGGCACTGAAGCTTTCTTT.

The genes are TRBV6-5 and TRBJ1-3, with 7 bases fitting TRBD1. Germline CDR1 MNHEY, CDR2 SVGAGI. Germline trimming cut 0 bases from V and 0 bases from J; bases unmatched to any gene: 2. This CDR3 is 16 amino acids long. The CDR3 DNA reads as TGTGCCAGCAGTTACTCAGGGGGCCTCTCTGGAAACACCATATATTTT. Protein sequence: CASSYSGGLSGNTIYF.

V and J are TRBV5-1 and TRBJ1-1; a weak D match, TRBD1 (6 bases). The CDR3 runs 14 residues. Germline CDR1 reads SGHRS; CDR2 reads YFSETQ. Trimming took 7 bases from V and 1 from J, leaving 14 bases between them. The CDR3 DNA reads TGCGCCAGCGGTCGTCAAGGGGGGAACACTGAAGCTTTCTTT. Protein sequence: CASGRQGGNTEAFF.

This rearrangement joins TRBV2 to TRBJ2-6, with D uncertain. The CDR3 sequence is 14 residues long. The ends were cut back, 4 bases at V and 4 bases at J, with 8 bases in the middle. Looked up from germline, CDR1 is SNHLY and CDR2 is FYNNEI. The chain's CDR3 is CASSVVAGANVLTF. CDR3 sequence (DNA): TGTGCCAGCAGTGTGGTGGCCGGGGCCAACGTCCTGACTTTC.

The chain recombines TRBV19 with TRBJ1-5, with D unresolved. From germline, CDR1 is LNHDA and CDR2 SQIVND (reference sequence). The length of the CDR3 is 15 residues. V was trimmed by 1 base and J by 7 bases, leaving 14 bases between them. DNA for the CDR3: TGTGCCAGTAGTATAGCCCGCCAGGTCCGGCAGCCCCAGCATTTT. Encoded protein: CASSIARQVRQPQHF.